A single sample gave rise to the 10 T cell receptor beta chains below, sequenced in a study of blood T cells in healthy people across ages. With a J-beta primer mix and a sample-barcoded 5' primer, a second PCR ran 7 to 11 cycles. TCRdb re-called the 5' RACE reads through MiXCR, storing one row per CDR3 protein. The table has fewer than 1.5 million distinct CDR3 sequences, approximately 42% seen once. Input material: blood. Receptors were obtained from a young woman in good health.

The chain joins TRBV9 to TRBJ2-1; the D gene could be TRBD1 or TRBD2 (7 bases each). From germline, CDR1 is SGDLS and CDR2 YYNGEE. Trimming shortened V by 4 bases and J by 15 bases, and 26 bases separated the two germline ends. This CDR3 region has 15 residues. CDR3 amino acids: CASSSGGGSISHLFF. The CDR3 coding sequence is TGTGCCAGCAGCTCAGGGGGGGGGTCGATTTCGCATCTGTTCTTC.

V is TRBV3-1 and J is TRBJ1-1; maybe TRBD1 (6 bases). V lost 5 bases and J 2 bases, leaving 24 bases between the germline ends. CDR1 is LGHDT and CDR2 is YNNKEL in the germline V gene (reference sequence). The CDR3 length is 18 residues. As DNA, the CDR3 is TGTGCCAGCAGCGCCCGTCAGAGTCGGGGGGCCATAAACACTGAAGCTTTCTTT. Translation: CASSARQSRGAINTEAFF.

The V gene is TRBV12-3 or TRBV12-4, the J gene TRBJ2-5, with 8 bases that match TRBD2. The trim removed 1 base at V and 5 bases at J, leaving 6 bases unmatched. The CDR3 consists of 15 residues. The CDR3 nucleotides read TGTGCCAGCAGTTTAGGCGGGGGGTCTCTGGAGACCCAGTACTTC. The encoded protein is CASSLGGGSLETQYF.

This clonotype came up once. The genes are TRBV12-3 or TRBV12-4 and TRBJ2-7, with a possible D match to TRBD2 (7 bases). The CDR3 spans 14 residues. V was shortened by 5 bases and J by 12 bases, with 23 bases between the two germline ends. The CDR3 reads CASSVGGGLPGAYF. CDR3 nucleotides: TGTGCCAGCAGTGTAGGGGGGGGACTACCGGGAGCGTACTTC.

This rearrangement joins TRBV7-9 to TRBJ2-1, with TRBD2 matching 8 bases. V lost 10 bases to trimming and J lost 10 bases; unmatched junction nucleotides: 12. This CDR3 is 13 amino acids long. The V gene's germline CDR1 is SEHNR and CDR2 FQNEAQ (reference sequence). DNA of the CDR3: TGTGCCACCAAAGCGGGAGTCGGCAACGAGCAGTTCTTC. Protein product: CATKAGVGNEQFF.

In its sample, this clonotype was seen a few times. This chain uses TRBV7-2 with TRBJ2-2; D is undetermined. This CDR3 is built from 15 residues. Germline lookup yields CDR1 SGHTA and CDR2 FQGNSA. V lost 5 bases to trimming and J lost 4 bases, with 14 bases between them. The CDR3 region has the DNA TGTGCCAGCAGCCCCCGGAGACCCACCACCGGGGAGCTGTTTTTT. Translated, it gives CASSPRRPTTGELFF.

This clonotype showed up just a few times. The chain combines TRBV3-1 with TRBJ1-2; D is uncertain. V was shortened by 0 bases and J by 10 bases, with 9 bases between the two germline ends. The CDR3 covers 12 residues. Germline CDR1 LGHDT, CDR2 YNNKEL (reference sequence). DNA for the CDR3: TGTGCCAGCAGCCAAGACTATACAGTCTACACCTTC. This codes for CASSQDYTVYTF.

With regard to this clonotype: A read error may explain this, as a much larger clone is one base away. The chain joins TRBV5-1 to TRBJ1-2, with D possibly TRBD1 on 5 matching bases. Trimming cost V 1 base and J 6 bases, with 13 bases left between them. The CDR3 has 14 residues. From germline, CDR1 is SGHRS and CDR2 YFSETQ. The CDR3 is CASSLRPGENGYTF. CDR3 bases: TGCGCCAGCAGCTTGCGGCCGGGGGAGAATGGCTACACCTTC.

This clonotype was seen at least ten times. The chain joins TRBV10-3 to TRBJ2-1, with D perhaps given as TRBD1 or TRBD2 (5 bases each). Trimming took 4 bases from V and 6 from J, leaving 7 bases between them. Looked up from germline, CDR1 is ENHRY and CDR2 is SYGVKD. This CDR3 spans 12 amino acids. CDR3 loop: CAISAGANEQFF. In DNA, the CDR3 is TGTGCCATCAGTGCCGGGGCCAATGAGCAGTTCTTC.

Here the CDR3 reads CSARPGTGGKDTEAFF. Here the CDR3 DNA reads TGCAGTGCTAGACCAGGGACAGGGGGTAAGGACACTGAAGCTTTCTTT. This chain joins TRBV20-1 and TRBJ1-1; TRBD1 matches 11 bases. The germline V gene has CDR1 DFQATT and CDR2 SNEGSKA (reference sequence). The CDR3 length is 16 residues. V trimming: 2 bases; J trimming: 3 bases; junction bases outside the gene matches: 8.